This section outlines one T cell receptor beta chain sequence together with its context. V lost 0 bases and J lost 7, with 11 bases in between. The CDR3 runs 14 residues. Germline V gene lookup returns CDR1 SGHRS and CDR2 YFSETQ. This entry belongs to a study of blood T cell repertoires in COVID-19. Profiling relied on immunoSEQ multiplex PCR, and the TCRdb table lists in-frame clones only, not all of them. The table records about 240,000 clones, roughly 76% of them present only once. The receptor's source is a woman older than 75 with COVID-19, enrolled during active disease. Sequencing was carried out using peripheral blood. The V call is TRBV5-1, the J call TRBJ2-1; D remains ambiguous. CDR3 coding DNA: TGCGCCAGCAGCTTGGAAGTGACTTCGAATGAGCAGTTCTTC. Translated: CASSLEVTSNEQFF.